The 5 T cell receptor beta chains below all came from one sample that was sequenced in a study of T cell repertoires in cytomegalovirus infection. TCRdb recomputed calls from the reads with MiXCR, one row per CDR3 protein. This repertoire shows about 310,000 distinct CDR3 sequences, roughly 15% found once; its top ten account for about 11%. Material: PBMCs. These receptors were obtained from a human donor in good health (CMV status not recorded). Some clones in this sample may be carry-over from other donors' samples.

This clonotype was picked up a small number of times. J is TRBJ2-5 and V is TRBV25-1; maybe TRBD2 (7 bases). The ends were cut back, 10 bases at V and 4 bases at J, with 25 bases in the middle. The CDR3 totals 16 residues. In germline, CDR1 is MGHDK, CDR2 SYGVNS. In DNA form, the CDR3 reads TGTGCCATCGCGGCGTCGGGGGGCTCCCATCCAGAGACCCAGTACTTC. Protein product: CAIAASGGSHPETQYF. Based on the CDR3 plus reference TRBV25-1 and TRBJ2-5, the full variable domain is EADIYQTPRYLVIGTGKKITLECSQTMGHDKMYWYQQDPGMELHLIHYSYGVNSTEKGDLSSESTVSRIRTEHFPLTLESARPSHTSQYLCAIAASGGSHPETQYFGPGTRLLVL.

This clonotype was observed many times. CDR3 residues: CASSTGQATGELFF. In DNA, the CDR3 is TGTGCCAGCAGTACGGGACAGGCCACCGGGGAGCTGTTTTTT. The J gene is TRBJ2-2, the V gene TRBV28; 8 nucleotides align to TRBD1. V lost 5 bases, J lost 4 bases, and 3 bases stayed unmatched. CDR1 MDHEN and CDR2 SYDVKM come from the germline V gene. The CDR3 has 14 residues. The full variable domain, completed using reference TRBV28 and TRBJ2-2, is DVKVTQSSRYLVKRTGEKVFLECVQDMDHENMFWYRQDPGLGLRLIYFSYDVKMKEKGDIPEGYSVSREKKERFSLILESASTNQTSMYLCASSTGQATGELFFGEGSRLTVL.

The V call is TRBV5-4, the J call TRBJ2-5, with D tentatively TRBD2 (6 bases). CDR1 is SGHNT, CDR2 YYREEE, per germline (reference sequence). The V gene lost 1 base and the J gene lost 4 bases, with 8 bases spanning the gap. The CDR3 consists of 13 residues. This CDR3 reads CASSLYGGETQYF. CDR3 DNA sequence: TGTGCCAGCAGCTTGTACGGGGGAGAGACCCAGTACTTC.

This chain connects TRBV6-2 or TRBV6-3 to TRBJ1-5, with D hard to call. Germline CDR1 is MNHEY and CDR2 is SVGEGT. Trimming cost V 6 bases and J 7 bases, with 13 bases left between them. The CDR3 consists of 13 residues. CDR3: CASRTDSRQPQHF. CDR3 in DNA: TGTGCCAGCAGAACAGACTCCAGGCAGCCCCAGCATTTT.

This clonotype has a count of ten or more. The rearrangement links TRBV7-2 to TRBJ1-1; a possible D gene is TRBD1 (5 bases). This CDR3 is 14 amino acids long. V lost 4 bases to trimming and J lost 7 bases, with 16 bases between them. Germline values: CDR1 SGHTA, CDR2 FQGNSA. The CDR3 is CASSSPGLVDEAFF. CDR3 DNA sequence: TGTGCCAGCAGCTCCCCAGGGTTGGTTGATGAAGCTTTCTTT.